The present T cell receptor (beta chain) was sequenced within a study of T cell responses to AZD1222 COVID-19 vaccine. Looking at the study overall: Second-dose recipients at about 4 or about 12 weeks were treated as one pooled group.

The germline V gene encodes CDR1 MDHEN and CDR2 SYDVKM. The germline V and J ends were trimmed by 5 bases and 0 bases, with 10 bases remaining between them. The CDR3 runs to 14 residues. Clones were read by immunoSEQ multiplex PCR, and TCRdb kept only the in-frame ones, dropping some. The table lists some 150,000 clones, 90% of them singletons. Sample: peripheral blood, taken on day 0 of AZD1222 vaccination. This sequence joins TRBV28 and TRBJ1-2; a weak D match, TRBD1 (5 bases). The clonotype originates from an adult in good health. The CDR3 spells CASSHRQPNYGYTF. The CDR3 bases are TGTGCCAGCAGTCACCGACAGCCTAACTATGGCTACACCTTC.